This TCR beta chain is from a study of cytomegalovirus exposure and HLA in healthy donors. Comments on this clone: The target antigen is unknown.

This CDR3 is built from 15 residues. Germline V lookup: CDR1 SGDLS, CDR2 YYNGEE. 13 Jbeta primers and 60 Vbeta primers were used for the PCR. Sequencing used immunoSEQ multiplex PCR; TCRdb keeps in-frame clones, though not all of them. Its table lists 120,000 to 150,000 clones. Study outcomes and limitations: It has been reported that TCR beta sequences accurately predicted the HLA-A and HLA-B alleles of most subjects. Later work found that TCR association rates differed between HLA loci; DRB1 had the most and HLA-C the fewest.

Sequencing input: PBMCs. The TCR was taken from a woman under 30 in good health and CMV-seronegative. The V gene is TRBV9, the J gene TRBJ2-5; 9 positions match TRBD1. The DNA end favors TRBJ2-7, so the J call may be wrong. The CDR3 DNA reads TGTGCCAGCAGCCCGCTAGGGACAGGGAATTACGAGCAGTACTTC. Translation: CASSPLGTGNYEQYF.